Presented here are 24 T cell receptor beta chains from one specimen sequenced in a study of vaccination and CD4 T cells after COVID-19. This sample's treatment: 10-day PBMC culture with coronavirus spike peptide pools or control peptides (ViraFEST assay). For these receptors, no antigen is known. An Oncomine TCR Beta short-read assay was used to sequence the DNA from cultured CD4+ T cells. TCRdb ran MiXCR on the PCR reads and lists one entry per CDR3 protein. The sample records about 14,000 distinct CDR3 sequences, around 55% being singletons. Source material: CD4+ T cells from blood, cultured in vitro. These receptors all stem from a human donor who had recovered from COVID-19.

J is TRBJ2-2 and V is TRBV10-3; D is perhaps TRBD2 (6 bases). CDR1 ENHRY and CDR2 SYGVKD come from the germline V gene. There are 16 residues in the CDR3. Trimming took 0 bases from V and 3 from J, leaving 11 bases between them. Here the CDR3 DNA reads TGTGCCATCAGTGAGTCCGGGGGTTATTACACCGGGGAGCTGTTTTTT. It codes for CAISESGGYYTGELFF.

Relative to its sample, this clonotype is medium-sized. The J gene is TRBJ1-1, the V gene TRBV20-1; D gene ambiguous. The germline CDR1 and CDR2 sequences are DFQATT and SNEGSKA (reference sequence). The CDR3 covers 11 residues. Between the trimmed V and J ends, which lost 3 bases and 4 bases, there was a span of 6 bases. Here the CDR3 reads CSASRATEAFF. The CDR3, as DNA: TGCAGTGCTAGCCGGGCCACTGAAGCTTTCTTT.

This clonotype was seen a handful of times. The V and J genes are TRBV12-3 or TRBV12-4 and TRBJ2-5, with D uncertain. The CDR3 runs 13 residues. V lost 3 bases and J 4 bases, leaving 9 bases between the germline ends. This CDR3 is CASSFGIGETQYF. For the CDR3, the DNA is TGTGCCAGCAGTTTTGGAATTGGAGAGACCCAGTACTTC.

This rearrangement joins TRBV20-1 to TRBJ2-7; 7 bases match TRBD2. CDR3 size: 11 residues. Germline lookup yields CDR1 DFQATT and CDR2 SNEGSKA (reference sequence). The CDR3 region is CMMGEGYEQYF. CDR3 DNA sequence: TGCATGATGGGGGAGGGATACGAGCAGTACTTC.

This chain connects TRBV10-1 to TRBJ2-2, with D uncertain. CDR3 size: 14 residues. V lost 4 bases to trimming and J lost 4 bases, with 10 bases between them. The germline V gene encodes CDR1 WNHNN and CDR2 SYGVQD (reference sequence). The CDR3 coding sequence is TGCGCCAGCAGTGCAAAGCTTGGCACCGGGGAGCTGTTTTTT. It translates to CASSAKLGTGELFF.

V usage is TRBV6-1 and J usage is TRBJ2-1, with 12 bases aligning to TRBD2. J lost 1 base, V lost 6 bases, and 4 bases had no gene match. The CDR3 loop spans 16 amino acids. Germline V lookup: CDR1 MNHNS, CDR2 SASEGT. The CDR3 loop is CASRPTSGRSYNEQFF. CDR3 sequence (DNA): TGTGCCAGCAGACCTACTAGCGGGAGGTCCTACAATGAGCAGTTCTTC.

This chain links TRBV19 with TRBJ1-5; TRBD1 agrees at 7 bases. The junction had 10 bases not matched to a gene; V was cut back by 0 bases and J by 2 bases. CDR1 is LNHDA and CDR2 is SQIVND in the germline V gene (reference sequence). The CDR3 has 18 amino acids. CDR3 nucleotide sequence: TGTGCCAGTAGTATAGATCGAACGAGGGGGCTCGGCAATCAGCCCCAGCATTTT. This codes for CASSIDRTRGLGNQPQHF.

This chain connects TRBV7-7 to TRBJ2-2, with 8 bases lining up with TRBD2. Germline CDR1 SSHAT, CDR2 FNYEAQ (reference sequence). The CDR3 runs 17 residues. Trimming took 5 bases from V and 7 from J; bases not matched to a gene: 15. The CDR3 DNA reads as TGTGCCAGCAGCCCCGGAGGGGCGGGAGGATTCGGCGGGGAGCTGTTTTTT. This gives the protein CASSPGGAGGFGGELFF.

The gene calls are TRBV5-4 and TRBJ2-7; possibly TRBD2 for D (6 bases). Trimming removed 2 bases at V and 5 bases at J, with 17 bases between. This CDR3 is 15 amino acids long. Germline CDR1 SGHNT, CDR2 YYREEE (reference sequence). In DNA, the CDR3 is TGTGCCAGCAGCTTAGAAGACGGGAGTTCCAACGAGCAGTACTTC. It translates to CASSLEDGSSNEQYF.

The genes are TRBV10-3 and TRBJ1-5; 7 bases match TRBD1. The trim removed 10 bases at V and 1 base at J, leaving 4 bases unmatched. CDR3 length equals 13 residues. The V gene's germline CDR1 is ENHRY and CDR2 SYGVKD. CDR3 bases: TGTGCCACTCGACAGGGCAGCAATCAGCCCCAGCATTTT. It encodes CATRQGSNQPQHF.

This chain uses TRBV5-1 with TRBJ2-2; D gene ambiguous. Between the trimmed V and J ends, which lost 2 bases and 5 bases, there was a span of 7 bases. This CDR3 region has 13 residues. Germline V gene data show CDR1 as SGHRS and CDR2 as YFSETQ. The CDR3: CASSFGPTGELFF. The CDR3 region has the DNA TGCGCCAGCAGCTTTGGCCCTACCGGGGAGCTGTTTTTT.

This clonotype occurred a few times. V and J are TRBV15 and TRBJ1-6; maybe TRBD1 (6 bases). Per germline, CDR1 LNHNV and CDR2 YYDKDF (reference sequence). V dropped 2 bases and J dropped 4 bases, with 21 bases sitting between them. The CDR3 has 19 residues. The CDR3 nucleotides read TGTGCCACCAGCAGAAGAAGCCCGGGGGGCCGCCATTATAATTCACCCCTCCACTTT. Translating gives CATSRRSPGGRHYNSPLHF.

This clonotype has only a few counts. The chain recombines TRBV28 with TRBJ2-7; 7 bases are shared with TRBD1. Germline CDR1 is MDHEN and CDR2 is SYDVKM. This CDR3 is 13 amino acids long. Trimming removed 6 bases from V and 1 base from J; junction bases left unmatched: 3. CDR3 sequence (DNA): TGTGCCAGCAGGCTACAGGGGTCCTACGAGCAGTACTTC. This codes for CASRLQGSYEQYF.

This sequence joins TRBV30 and TRBJ2-3; D gene unclear. The CDR3 runs 12 residues. V was trimmed by 0 bases and J by 6 bases, leaving 7 bases between them. Germline V lookup: CDR1 GTSNPN, CDR2 SVGIG (reference sequence). The DNA of the CDR3 is TGTGCCTGGAGTGTACTTTGGGATACGCAGTATTTT. It is translated as CAWSVLWDTQYF.

The chain carries TRBV6-1 and TRBJ2-3, with D perhaps TRBD2 (5 bases). CDR3 size: 14 residues. Trimming removed 10 bases from V and 0 bases from J, with 14 bases in between. Germline CDR1 is MNHNS and CDR2 is SASEGT. For the CDR3, the DNA is TGTGCCACCCGGAGTAGGACTAGCACAGATACGCAGTATTTT. Translation: CATRSRTSTDTQYF.

This clonotype showed up just a few times. The chain uses TRBV10-3 and TRBJ1-1, with D unclear. The CDR3 has 12 residues. Germline loops: CDR1 ENHRY, CDR2 SYGVKD. With 6 bases removed from V and 6 bases from J, the gap between germline ends came to 11 bases. This chain's CDR3 is CAISEGIAEAFF. The CDR3 region has the DNA TGTGCCATCAGCGAAGGTATAGCTGAAGCTTTCTTT.

This clonotype was seen more than once but under ten times. The chain carries TRBV20-1 and TRBJ2-4; the D is unclear. The CDR3 runs 13 residues. V lost 6 bases, J lost 9 bases, and 18 bases lay in between. Germline loops: CDR1 DFQATT, CDR2 SNEGSKA (reference sequence). CDR3 sequence reads: CSAQDPQKGIQYF. The CDR3 nucleotides read TGCAGTGCCCAAGACCCCCAGAAGGGCATTCAGTACTTC.

This clonotype has a handful of counts. The chain employs TRBV2 and TRBJ2-5; tentatively, D is TRBD2 (6 bases). The CDR3 length is 13 residues. Between the trimmed V and J ends, which lost 4 bases and 1 base, there was a span of 7 bases. Germline CDR1 reads SNHLY; CDR2 reads FYNNEI. In DNA, the CDR3 is TGTGCCAGCAGTGTGCGGGGCCAAGAGACCCAGTACTTC. Its protein product is CASSVRGQETQYF.

This sequence joins TRBV11-2 and TRBJ1-2; 12 bases are a match to TRBD1. The CDR3 consists of 13 residues. CDR1 is SGHAT, CDR2 FQNNGV, per germline. Trimming at V came to 5 bases and at J to 8 bases, leaving 3 bases not matched to a gene. CDR3 in amino acids: CASSRDRGQGYTF. CDR3 nucleotide sequence: TGTGCCAGCAGCCGGGACAGGGGGCAGGGCTACACCTTC. The variable domain in full, with the rest retrieved from reference TRBV11-2 and TRBJ1-2, is EAGVAQSPRYKIIEKRQSVAFWCNPISGHATLYWYQQILGQGPKLLIQFQNNGVVDDSQLPKDRFSAERLKGVDSTLKIQPAKLEDSAVYLCASSRDRGQGYTFGSGTRLTVV.

The V gene is TRBV11-1, the J gene TRBJ2-4; tentatively, D is TRBD1 (6 bases). The ends were cut back, 5 bases at V and 8 bases at J, with 19 bases in the middle. Germline CDR1 reads SGHAT; CDR2 reads FQDESV (reference sequence). This CDR3 contains 15 residues. The CDR3 DNA follows: TGTGCCAGCAGCGCAGGGGTACAGGACATCGACATTCAGTACTTC. It encodes CASSAGVQDIDIQYF.

This chain joins TRBV4-3 and TRBJ2-2; 8 positions agree with TRBD2. CDR1 LGHNA and CDR2 YSLEER come from the germline V gene. This CDR3 region has 17 residues. V lost 9 bases to trimming and J lost 4 bases; unmatched junction nucleotides: 16. CDR3 sequence (DNA): TGCGCCAGTAGGGGGACATTGGGACTAGTCCCCACCGGGGAGCTGTTTTTT. Its protein is CASRGTLGLVPTGELFF.

The chain is built from TRBV27 and TRBJ1-1; 9 bases fit TRBD1. The CDR3 has 14 amino acids. Germline V gene lookup returns CDR1 MNHEY and CDR2 SMNVEV (reference sequence). With 4 bases clipped from V and 5 bases from J, the junction kept 5 bases outside the gene matches. In DNA form, the CDR3 reads TGTGCCAGCAGTTCACCGGGACAGGGAACTGAAGCTTTCTTT. This sequence encodes CASSSPGQGTEAFF.

This clonotype was found once. The chain links TRBV19 to TRBJ2-3; the D is unclear. Trimming shortened V by 6 bases and J by 6 bases, and 10 bases separated the two germline ends. This CDR3 is 12 amino acids long. The germline CDR1 and CDR2 sequences are LNHDA and SQIVND (reference sequence). The CDR3: CASSPSRDTQYF. Here the CDR3 DNA reads TGTGCCAGTAGCCCCTCCCGGGATACGCAGTATTTT. The whole variable domain, filled in from reference TRBV19 and TRBJ2-3, reads DGGITQSPKYLFRKEGQNVTLSCEQNLNHDAMYWYRQDPGQGLRLIYYSQIVNDFQKGDIAEGYSVSREKKESFPLTVTSAQKNPTAFYLCASSPSRDTQYFGPGTRLTVL.

The rearrangement joins TRBV29-1 to TRBJ1-1; D unresolved. The V gene's germline CDR1 is SQVTM and CDR2 ANQGSEA. Trimming pared 0 bases from V and 5 bases from J, leaving 13 bases between. The CDR3 consists of 14 residues. The CDR3 DNA is TGCAGCGTTGAAGACAATCTCTCGAGGACTGAAGCTTTCTTT. It is translated as CSVEDNLSRTEAFF.